The table lists the clone carrying this TCR beta chain with a few counts. The antigen is unknown. The record originates from a study of T-cell reconstitution after alpha-beta-depleted transplantation in children. Preparation of the TCRbeta library involved a method that used unique molecular identifiers. One entry per CDR3 protein, called by TCRdb with MiXCR from the PCR reads. The data show about 300,000 distinct CDR3 sequences, 6.5% to 9% seen once. Trimming removed 1 base from V and 0 bases from J, with 9 bases in between. The germline V gene encodes CDR1 DFQATT and CDR2 SNEGSKA (reference sequence). The CDR3 is 14 residues long. General study points: When one year had passed after transplant, most T-cell counts and diversity came from newly produced T cells.

Material: peripheral blood, obtained 360 days after TCRalphabeta/CD19-depleted stem cell transplant. V usage is TRBV20-1 and J usage is TRBJ1-2; D remains ambiguous. The TCR was taken from a female patient aged 2-10 years who had a stem cell transplant for Fanconi anemia, so the T cells may come from the graft donor. The CDR3 DNA is TGCAGTGCTAGAGGAGGGCTTTCTAACTATGGCTACACCTTC. This translates into CSARGGLSNYGYTF.